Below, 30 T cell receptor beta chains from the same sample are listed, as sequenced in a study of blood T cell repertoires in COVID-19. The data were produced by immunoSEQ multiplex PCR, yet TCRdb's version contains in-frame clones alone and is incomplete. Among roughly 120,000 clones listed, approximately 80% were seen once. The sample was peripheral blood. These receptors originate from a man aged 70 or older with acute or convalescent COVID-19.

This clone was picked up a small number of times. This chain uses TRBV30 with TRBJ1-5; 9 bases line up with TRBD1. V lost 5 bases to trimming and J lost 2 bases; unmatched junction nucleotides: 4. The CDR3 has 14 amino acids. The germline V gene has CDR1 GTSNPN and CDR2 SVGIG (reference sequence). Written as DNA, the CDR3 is TGTGCCTGGCGAACAGGGGGCGGCAATCAGCCCCAGCATTTT. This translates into CAWRTGGGNQPQHF.

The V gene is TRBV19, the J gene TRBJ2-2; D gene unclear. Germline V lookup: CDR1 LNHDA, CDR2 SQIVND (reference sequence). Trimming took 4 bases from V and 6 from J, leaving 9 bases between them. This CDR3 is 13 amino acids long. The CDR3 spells CASSTPPAGELFF. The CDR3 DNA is TGTGCCAGTAGTACCCCCCCAGCCGGGGAGCTGTTTTTT.

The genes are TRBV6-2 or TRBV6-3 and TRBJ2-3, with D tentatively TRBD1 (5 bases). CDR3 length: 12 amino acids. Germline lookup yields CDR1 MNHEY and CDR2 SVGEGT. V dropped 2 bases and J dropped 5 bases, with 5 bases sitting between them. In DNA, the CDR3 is TGTGCCAGCAGTTACACAGGAGATACGCAGTATTTT. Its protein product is CASSYTGDTQYF.

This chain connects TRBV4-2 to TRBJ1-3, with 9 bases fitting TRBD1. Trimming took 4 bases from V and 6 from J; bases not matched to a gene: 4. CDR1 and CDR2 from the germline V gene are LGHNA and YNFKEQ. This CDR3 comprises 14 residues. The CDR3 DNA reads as TGTGCCAGCAGCCGGGGACAGGGCGAAAACACCATATATTTT. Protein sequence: CASSRGQGENTIYF.

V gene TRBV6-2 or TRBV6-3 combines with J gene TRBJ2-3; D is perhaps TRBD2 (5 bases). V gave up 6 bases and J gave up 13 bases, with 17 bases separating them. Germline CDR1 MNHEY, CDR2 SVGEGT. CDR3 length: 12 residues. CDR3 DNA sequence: TGTGCCAGCAGCCTATCGGCGGGCAGGAAGTATTTT. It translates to CASSLSAGRKYF.

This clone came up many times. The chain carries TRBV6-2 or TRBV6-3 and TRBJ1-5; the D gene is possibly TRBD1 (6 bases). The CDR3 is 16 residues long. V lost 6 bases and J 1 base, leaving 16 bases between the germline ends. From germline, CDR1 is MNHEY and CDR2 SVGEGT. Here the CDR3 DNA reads TGTGCCAGCAGCCCCACAGGGAAGAGGAGCAATCAGCCCCAGCATTTT. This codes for CASSPTGKRSNQPQHF.

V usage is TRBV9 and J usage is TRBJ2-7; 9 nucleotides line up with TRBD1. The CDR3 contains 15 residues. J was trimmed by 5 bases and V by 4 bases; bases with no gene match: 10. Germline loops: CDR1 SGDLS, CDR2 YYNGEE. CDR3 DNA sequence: TGTGCCAGCAGCCCCCAGGACAGGGGCACCCACGAGCAGTACTTC. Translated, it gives CASSPQDRGTHEQYF.

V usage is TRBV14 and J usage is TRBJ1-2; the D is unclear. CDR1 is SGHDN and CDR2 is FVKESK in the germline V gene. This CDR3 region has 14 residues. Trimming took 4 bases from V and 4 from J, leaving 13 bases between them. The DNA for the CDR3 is TGTGCCAGCAGCCGTCAAGAGCGGGGCTATGGCTACACCTTC. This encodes CASSRQERGYGYTF.

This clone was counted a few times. In nucleotides, the CDR3 is TGCAGTGCTAGTCGGACAGGGGGAAGTCTATACAATGAGCAGTTCTTC. Protein product: CSASRTGGSLYNEQFF. This chain links TRBV20-1 with TRBJ2-1; 10 bases are shared with TRBD1. The CDR3 is made up of 16 amino acids. The V segment lost 3 bases and the J segment 4 bases; nucleotides outside the gene matches: 9. Germline loops: CDR1 DFQATT, CDR2 SNEGSKA (reference sequence).

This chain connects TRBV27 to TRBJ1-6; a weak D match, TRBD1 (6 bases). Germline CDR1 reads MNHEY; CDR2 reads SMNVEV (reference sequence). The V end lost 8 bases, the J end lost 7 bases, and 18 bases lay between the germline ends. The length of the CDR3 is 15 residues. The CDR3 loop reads CASRPQGYQNSPLHF. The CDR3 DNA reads TGTGCCAGCCGGCCACAGGGTTATCAAAATTCACCCCTCCACTTT.

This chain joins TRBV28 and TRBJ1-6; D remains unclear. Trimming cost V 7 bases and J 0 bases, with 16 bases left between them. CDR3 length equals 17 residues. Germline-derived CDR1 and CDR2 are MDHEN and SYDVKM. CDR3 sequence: CASTLSGDTSYNSPLHF. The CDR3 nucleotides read TGTGCCAGCACCCTTAGCGGAGACACCTCCTATAATTCACCCCTCCACTTT. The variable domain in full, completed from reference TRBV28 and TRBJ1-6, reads DVKVTQSSRYLVKRTGEKVFLECVQDMDHENMFWYRQDPGLGLRLIYFSYDVKMKEKGDIPEGYSVSREKKERFSLILESASTNQTSMYLCASTLSGDTSYNSPLHFGNGTRLTVT.

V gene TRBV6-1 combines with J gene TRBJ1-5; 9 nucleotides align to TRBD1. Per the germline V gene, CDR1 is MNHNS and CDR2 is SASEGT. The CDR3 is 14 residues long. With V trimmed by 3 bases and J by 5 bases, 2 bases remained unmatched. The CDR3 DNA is TGTGCCAGCAGTGATACAGGGGGCCATCAGCCCCAGCATTTT. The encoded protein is CASSDTGGHQPQHF.

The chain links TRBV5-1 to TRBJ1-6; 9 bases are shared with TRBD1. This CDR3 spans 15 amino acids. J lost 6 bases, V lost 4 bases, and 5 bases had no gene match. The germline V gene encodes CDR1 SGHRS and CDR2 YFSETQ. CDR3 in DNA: TGCGCCAGCAGCCCGGACAGGGGCGGTAATTCACCCCTCCACTTT. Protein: CASSPDRGGNSPLHF.

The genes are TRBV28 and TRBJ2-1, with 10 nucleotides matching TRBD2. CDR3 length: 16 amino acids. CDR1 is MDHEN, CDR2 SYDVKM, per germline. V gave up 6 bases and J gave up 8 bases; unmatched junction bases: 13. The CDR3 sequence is CASRLRSGGVGHEQFF. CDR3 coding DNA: TGTGCCAGCAGGCTCCGGAGCGGGGGGGTAGGACATGAGCAGTTCTTC.

This chain's CDR3 is CASSPQGGRETQYF. CDR3 nucleotides: TGTGCCAGCAGCCCACAGGGTGGACGAGAGACCCAGTACTTC. The chain joins TRBV7-3 to TRBJ2-5; weak D call: TRBD1 (6 bases). The length of the CDR3 is 14 residues. CDR1 and CDR2 (germline): SGHTA, FQGTGA. V was cut by 5 bases and J by 4 bases, with 14 bases left in between.

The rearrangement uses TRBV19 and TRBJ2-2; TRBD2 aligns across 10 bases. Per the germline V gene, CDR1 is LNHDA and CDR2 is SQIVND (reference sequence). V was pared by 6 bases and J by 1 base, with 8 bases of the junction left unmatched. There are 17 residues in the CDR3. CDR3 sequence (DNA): TGTGCCAGTAGAAGGCTAGCGGGGGTGCAGAACACCGGGGAGCTGTTTTTT. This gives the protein CASRRLAGVQNTGELFF.

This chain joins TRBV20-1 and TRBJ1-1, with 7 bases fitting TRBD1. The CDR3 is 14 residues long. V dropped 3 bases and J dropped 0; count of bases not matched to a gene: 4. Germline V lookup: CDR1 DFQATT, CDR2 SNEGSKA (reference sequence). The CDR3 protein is CSASAGGMNTEAFF. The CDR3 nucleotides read TGCAGTGCTAGTGCAGGGGGAATGAACACTGAAGCTTTCTTT.

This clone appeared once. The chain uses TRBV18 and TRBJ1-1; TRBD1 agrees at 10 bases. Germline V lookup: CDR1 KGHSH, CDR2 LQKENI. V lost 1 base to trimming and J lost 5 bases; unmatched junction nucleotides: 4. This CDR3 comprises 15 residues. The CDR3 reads CASSPRTGGDTEAFF. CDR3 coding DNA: TGTGCCAGCTCACCACGGACAGGGGGAGATACTGAAGCTTTCTTT.

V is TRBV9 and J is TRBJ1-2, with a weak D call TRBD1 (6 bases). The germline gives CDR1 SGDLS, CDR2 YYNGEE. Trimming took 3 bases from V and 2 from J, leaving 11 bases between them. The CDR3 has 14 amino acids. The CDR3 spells CASSDYRENYGYTF. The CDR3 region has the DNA TGTGCCAGCAGCGATTACAGGGAGAACTATGGCTACACCTTC.

CDR3 DNA sequence: TGCGCCAGCAGCCCAGGGGACGGGAATGAAAAACTGTTTTTT. Protein sequence: CASSPGDGNEKLFF. J is TRBJ1-4 and V is TRBV4-1; D may be TRBD1 (6 bases). The V end lost 4 bases, the J end lost 5 bases, and 11 bases lay between the germline ends. The CDR3 length is 14 residues. Germline values: CDR1 MGHRA, CDR2 YSYEKL.

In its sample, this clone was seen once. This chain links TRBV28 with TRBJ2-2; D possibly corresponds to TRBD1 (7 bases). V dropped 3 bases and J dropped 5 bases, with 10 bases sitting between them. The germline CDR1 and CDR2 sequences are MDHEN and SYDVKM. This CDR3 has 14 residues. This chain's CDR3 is CASSFQGGTGELFF. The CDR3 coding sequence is TGTGCCAGCAGTTTTCAGGGGGGTACCGGGGAGCTGTTTTTT.

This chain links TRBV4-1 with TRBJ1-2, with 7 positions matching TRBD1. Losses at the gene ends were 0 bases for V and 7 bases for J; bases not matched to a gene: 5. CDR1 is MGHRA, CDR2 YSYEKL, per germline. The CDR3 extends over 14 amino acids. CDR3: CASSQEQGTGGYTF. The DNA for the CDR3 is TGCGCCAGCAGCCAAGAACAGGGGACGGGTGGCTACACCTTC.

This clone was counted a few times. CDR3 in DNA: TGTGCCAGCAGCCAAGGTAGCGGGGGGGACCCCTACAATGAGCAGTTCTTC. Its protein is CASSQGSGGDPYNEQFF. This chain connects TRBV4-2 to TRBJ2-1; 11 bases agree with TRBD2. This CDR3 is 17 amino acids long. The V segment lost 1 base and the J segment 2 bases; nucleotides outside the gene matches: 4. Germline CDR1 reads LGHNA; CDR2 reads YNFKEQ.

The CDR3: CASSLEIRQGSEQYF. CDR3 bases: TGCGCCAGCAGCTTAGAAATCCGACAGGGAAGCGAGCAGTACTTC. V gene TRBV5-1 combines with J gene TRBJ2-7, with 7 bases lining up with TRBD1. The CDR3 spans 15 residues. V shed 2 bases, J shed 6 bases, and the junction held 11 bases outside the gene matches. Looked up from germline, CDR1 is SGHRS and CDR2 is YFSETQ.

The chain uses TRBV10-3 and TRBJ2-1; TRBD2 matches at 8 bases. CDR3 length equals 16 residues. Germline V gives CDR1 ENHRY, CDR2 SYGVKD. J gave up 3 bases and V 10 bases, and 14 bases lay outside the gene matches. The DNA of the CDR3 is TGTGCCAGCGGGGGGTGGGACGCTATTAACTACAATGAGCAGTTCTTC. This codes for CASGGWDAINYNEQFF.

CDR3 residues: CASSYSGPGTGELFF. As DNA, the CDR3 is TGTGCCAGCAGTTACAGCGGGCCGGGGACCGGGGAGCTGTTTTTT. V and J are TRBV6-6 and TRBJ2-2; weak D call: TRBD2 (6 bases). CDR1 is MNHNY, CDR2 SVGAGI, per germline (reference sequence). The CDR3 is 15 residues long. Trimming removed 2 bases from V and 5 bases from J, with 12 bases in between.

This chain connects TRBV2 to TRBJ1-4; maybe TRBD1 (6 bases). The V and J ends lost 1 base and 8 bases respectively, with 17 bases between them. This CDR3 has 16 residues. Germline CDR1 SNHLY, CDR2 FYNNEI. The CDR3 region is CASSEEGQGMEEKLFF. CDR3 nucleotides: TGTGCCAGCAGTGAAGAGGGGCAGGGGATGGAAGAAAAACTGTTTTTT.

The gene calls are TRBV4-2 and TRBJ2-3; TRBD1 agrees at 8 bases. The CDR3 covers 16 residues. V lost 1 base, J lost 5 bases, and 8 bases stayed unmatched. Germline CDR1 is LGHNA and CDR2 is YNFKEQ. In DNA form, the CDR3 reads TGTGCCAGCAGCCAAGGCTTTGGCAGGGGGCTAGATACGCAGTATTTT. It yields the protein CASSQGFGRGLDTQYF.

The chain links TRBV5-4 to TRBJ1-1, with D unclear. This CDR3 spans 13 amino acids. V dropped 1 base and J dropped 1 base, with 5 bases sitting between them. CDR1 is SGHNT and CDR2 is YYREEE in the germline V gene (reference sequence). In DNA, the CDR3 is TGTGCCAGCAGCTTGATAGAGAACACTGAAGCTTTCTTT. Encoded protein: CASSLIENTEAFF. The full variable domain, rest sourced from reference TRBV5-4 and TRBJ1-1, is ETGVTQSPTHLIKTRGQQVTLRCSSQSGHNTVSWYQQALGQGPQFIFQYYREEENGRGNFPPRFSGLQFPNYSSELNVNALELDDSALYLCASSLIENTEAFFGQGTRLTVV.

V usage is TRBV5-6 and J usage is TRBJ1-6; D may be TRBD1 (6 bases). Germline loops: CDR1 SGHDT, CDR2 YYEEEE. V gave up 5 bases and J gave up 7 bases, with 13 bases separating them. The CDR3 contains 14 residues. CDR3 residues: CASRRGGQNSPLHF. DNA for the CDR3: TGTGCCAGCAGACGGGGGGGGCAAAATTCACCCCTCCACTTT. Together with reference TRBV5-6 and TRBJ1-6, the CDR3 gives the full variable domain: DAGVTQSPTHLIKTRGQQVTLRCSPKSGHDTVSWYQQALGQGPQFIFQYYEEEERQRGNFPDRFSGHQFPNYSSELNVNALLLGDSALYLCASRRGGQNSPLHFGNGTRLTVT.